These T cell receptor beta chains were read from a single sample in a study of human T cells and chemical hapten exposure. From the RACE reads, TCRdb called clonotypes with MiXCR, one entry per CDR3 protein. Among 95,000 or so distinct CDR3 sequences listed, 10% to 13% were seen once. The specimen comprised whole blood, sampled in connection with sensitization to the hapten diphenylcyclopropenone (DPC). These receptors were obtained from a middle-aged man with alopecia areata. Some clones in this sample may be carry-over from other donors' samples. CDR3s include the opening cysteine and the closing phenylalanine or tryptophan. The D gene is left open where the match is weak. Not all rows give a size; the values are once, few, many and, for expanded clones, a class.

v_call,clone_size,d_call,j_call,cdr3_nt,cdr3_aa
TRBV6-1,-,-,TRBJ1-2,TGTGCCAGCAGTGAAGCGCGATTAGGGGCCAGCTATGGCTACACCTTC,CASSEARLGASYGYTF
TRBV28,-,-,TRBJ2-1,TGTGCCAGCAGTTTCTTCAATGAGCAGTTCTTC,CASSFFNEQFF
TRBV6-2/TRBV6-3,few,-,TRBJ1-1,TGTGCCAGCAGTTACGGGATTGCGAGGTCTCATCCCCCGAACACTGAAGCTTTCTTT,CASSYGIARSHPPNTEAFF
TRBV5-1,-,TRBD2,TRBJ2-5,TGCGCCAGCAGCTTGGCGGGGAGGGAGGCCGGAGAGACCCAGTACTTC,CASSLAGREAGETQYF
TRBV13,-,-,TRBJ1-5,TGTGCCAGCAGCCGAGGGGGAGACAGCCATCAGCCCCAGCATTTT,CASSRGGDSHQPQHF
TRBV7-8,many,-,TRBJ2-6,TGTGCCAGCAGCTTAGCAGGGGGTGCTGGGGCCAACGTCCTGACTTTC,CASSLAGGAGANVLTF
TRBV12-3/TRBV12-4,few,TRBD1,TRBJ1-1,TGTGCCAGCAGCTCCGGGACAGGGATGAATGCTTTCTTT,CASSSGTGMNAFF
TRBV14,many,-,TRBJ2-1,TGTGCCAGCAGCCAAGCTAAGACGGGATGGGAGAATGAGCAGTTCTTC,CASSQAKTGWENEQFF
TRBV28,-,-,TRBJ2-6,TGTGCCAGCAGGCAACAGGGCTCCTCTGGGGCCAACGTCCTGACTTTC,CASRQQGSSGANVLTF
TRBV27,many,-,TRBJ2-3,TGTGCCAGCAGTTTATCGATATTCGTCACAGATACGCAGTATTTT,CASSLSIFVTDTQYF
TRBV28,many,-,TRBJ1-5,TGTGCCAGCAGTTCCATATGGGACGAAATGCGGCAGCCCCAGCATTTT,CASSSIWDEMRQPQHF
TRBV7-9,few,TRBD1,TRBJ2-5,TGTGCCAGCAGCTCCGGGACAGGCCGGGAACGGACCCAGTACTTC,CASSSGTGRERTQYF
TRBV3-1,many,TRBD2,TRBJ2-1,TGTGCCAGCAGCCAACCTAGCGGGAGTGAGAATGAGCAGTTCTTC,CASSQPSGSENEQFF
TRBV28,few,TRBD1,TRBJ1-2,TGTGCCAGCAGTCAGGGACAGGATGGCTACACCTTC,CASSQGQDGYTF
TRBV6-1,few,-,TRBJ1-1,TGTGCCAGCAGTGAACTAGGGGCTGGCACTGAAGCTTTCTTT,CASSELGAGTEAFF
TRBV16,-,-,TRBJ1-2,TGTGCCAGCAGCCAATCCACAGGTGGCTACACCTTC,CASSQSTGGYTF
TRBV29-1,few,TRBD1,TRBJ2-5,TGCAGCGTCGCGGGACAGGACAAGAAGACCCAGTACTTC,CSVAGQDKKTQYF
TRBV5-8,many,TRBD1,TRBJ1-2,TGTGCCAGCAGGGACAGGCCGCAGGATGGCTACACCTTC,CASRDRPQDGYTF
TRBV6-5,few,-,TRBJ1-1,TGTGCCAGCAGTCGGACGCTGGGGACTGAAGCTTTCTTT,CASSRTLGTEAFF
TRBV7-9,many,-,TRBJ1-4,TGTGCCAGCAGCCCAAGAGGTGGCCGGGACCCCGAAAAACTGTTTTTT,CASSPRGGRDPEKLFF
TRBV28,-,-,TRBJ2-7,TGTGCCAGCAGCCACCCCTCGAGTCCCAATTACGAGCAGTACTTC,CASSHPSSPNYEQYF
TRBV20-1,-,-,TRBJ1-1,TGCAGTGCAGCATCCACTGAAGCTTTCTTT,CSAASTEAFF
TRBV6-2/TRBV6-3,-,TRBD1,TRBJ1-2,TGTGCCACCCGACAGGGGACGGACTATGGCTACACCTTC,CATRQGTDYGYTF
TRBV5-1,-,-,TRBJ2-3,TGCGCCAGCAGGAAGGGGACGTCCACAGATACGCAGTATTTT,CASRKGTSTDTQYF
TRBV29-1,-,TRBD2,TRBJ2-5,TGCAGCGTTGAAGATCCGTCTAGCGGGAGTTTCTCCCAGTACTTC,CSVEDPSSGSFSQYF
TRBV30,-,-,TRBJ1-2,TGTGCCTGGAGTCGGCAGGGACCTGGCTACACCTTC,CAWSRQGPGYTF
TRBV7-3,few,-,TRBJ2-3,TGTGCCAGCAGCTTACTAGGACTGAGCACAGATACGCAGTATTTT,CASSLLGLSTDTQYF
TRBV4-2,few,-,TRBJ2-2,TGTGCCAGCAGCCAAGTTTCCGGGGAGCTGTTTTTT,CASSQVSGELFF
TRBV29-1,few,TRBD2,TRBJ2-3,TGCAGCGTCGCCCACCTTACTAGCGGGGGCACAGATACGCAGTATTTT,CSVAHLTSGGTDTQYF
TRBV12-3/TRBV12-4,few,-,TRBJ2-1,TGTGCCAGCAGTTTAATGGACTCGGCAAATGAGCAGTTCTTC,CASSLMDSANEQFF
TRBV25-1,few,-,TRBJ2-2,TGTGCCAGCAGCCCCGGAACACTCGAAGAGCTGTTTTTT,CASSPGTLEELFF
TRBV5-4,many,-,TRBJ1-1,TGTGCCAGCAGCTTGGATAGCACTGAAGCTTTCTTT,CASSLDSTEAFF
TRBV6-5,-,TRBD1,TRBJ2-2,TGTGCCAGCAGGACAGGGGGTTTGGCCGGGGAGCTGTTTTTT,CASRTGGLAGELFF
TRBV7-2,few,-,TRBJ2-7,TGTGCCAGCAGCTTAGGGGCGGGATCCCCCTACGAGCAGTACTTC,CASSLGAGSPYEQYF
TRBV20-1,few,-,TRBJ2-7,TGCAGTGCCCAGTCCCTAACCTCCTACGAGCAGTACTTC,CSAQSLTSYEQYF
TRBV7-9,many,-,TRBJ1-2,TGTGCCAGCAGCTCCCTTGCAGGGGAAGTCTATGGCTACACCTTC,CASSSLAGEVYGYTF